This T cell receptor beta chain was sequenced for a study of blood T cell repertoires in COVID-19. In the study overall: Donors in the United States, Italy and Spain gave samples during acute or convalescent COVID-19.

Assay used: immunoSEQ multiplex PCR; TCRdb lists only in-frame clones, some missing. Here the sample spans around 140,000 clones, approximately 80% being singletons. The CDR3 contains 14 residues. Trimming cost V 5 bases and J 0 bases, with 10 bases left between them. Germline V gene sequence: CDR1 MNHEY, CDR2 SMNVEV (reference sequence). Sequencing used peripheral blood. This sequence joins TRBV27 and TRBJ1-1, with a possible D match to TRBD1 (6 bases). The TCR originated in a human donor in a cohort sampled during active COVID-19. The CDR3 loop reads CASSPGHLNTEAFF. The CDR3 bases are TGTGCCAGCAGTCCGGGACATCTGAACACTGAAGCTTTCTTT.